Sequencing of this T cell receptor (beta chain) was carried out in a study of cytomegalovirus exposure and HLA in healthy donors. Study observations and caveats: Most CMV-associated TCR beta chains were later found to appear HLA-restricted. When a later analysis compared HLA-associated TCR beta chains with equally common others, the HLA-associated chains turned out to be more clonally expanded and to have lower generation probabilities.

The CDR3 covers 12 residues. J gave up 3 bases and V 7 bases, and 3 bases lay outside the gene matches. Germline values: CDR1 SQVTM, CDR2 ANQGSEA. Primers for the PCR totalled 60 Vbeta and 13 Jbeta. Assay: immunoSEQ multiplex PCR; the TCRdb copy retains only in-frame clones and omits some. Recorded for this sample: 60,000 to 70,000 clones. As to this clone: Antigen: not known.

This sequence was found in a man aged 25 to 40 in good health and CMV-seropositive. J is TRBJ2-5 and V is TRBV29-1, with 9 bases that match TRBD2. The sequenced sample was PBMCs. CDR3 residues: CSGERGEETQYF. CDR3 bases: TGCAGCGGAGAGCGGGGGGAAGAGACCCAGTACTTC.